Presented here are 31 T cell receptor beta chains from one specimen sequenced in a study of blood T cell repertoires in COVID-19. Sequencing used immunoSEQ multiplex PCR; TCRdb keeps in-frame clones, though not all of them. In the table there are fewer than 350,000 clones, 80% to 90% of which are singletons. The sample consisted of peripheral blood. These receptors all stem from a man aged 30 to 45 with COVID-19, enrolled during active disease.

The chain joins TRBV6-2 or TRBV6-3 to TRBJ2-7, with D hard to call. CDR3 length: 13 amino acids. Germline V gene data show CDR1 as MNHEY and CDR2 as SVGEGT. Trimming stripped 2 bases from V and 0 bases from J, with 5 bases between. CDR3 region: CASSYGPSYEQYF. CDR3 coding DNA: TGTGCCAGCAGTTACGGGCCCTCCTACGAGCAGTACTTC.

The rearrangement joins TRBV29-1 to TRBJ1-5; maybe TRBD1 (5 bases). The ends were cut back, 7 bases at V and 0 bases at J, with 13 bases in the middle. CDR1 SQVTM and CDR2 ANQGSEA come from the germline V gene. The CDR3 length is 14 residues. As DNA, the CDR3 is TGCAGCGCCCTAGGGCAGGGTAGCAATCAGCCCCAGCATTTT. Translated: CSALGQGSNQPQHF.

The CDR3 protein is CASSVPYVSTEAFF. In DNA, the CDR3 is TGTGCCAGCAGCGTGCCTTATGTGAGCACTGAAGCTTTCTTT. The chain couples TRBV9 to TRBJ1-1, with no clear D. Germline V gene data show CDR1 as SGDLS and CDR2 as YYNGEE. The V and J ends lost 2 bases and 4 bases respectively, with 12 bases between them. The CDR3 has 14 residues.

This clone was observed a few times. This chain links TRBV27 with TRBJ1-5; no clear D gene. CDR1 is MNHEY, CDR2 SMNVEV, per germline (reference sequence). The CDR3 has 13 residues. The V end was cut by 3 bases, the J end by 5 bases, with 8 bases between. Here the CDR3 reads CASSFGPDQPQHF. The CDR3 nucleotides read TGTGCCAGCAGTTTTGGGCCGGATCAGCCCCAGCATTTT.

The chain combines TRBV5-1 with TRBJ2-1; D perhaps matches TRBD1 (5 bases). Trimming left V 0 bases short and J 6 bases short, with 16 bases between. CDR3 length equals 16 residues. The V gene's germline CDR1 is SGHRS and CDR2 YFSETQ. Here the CDR3 reads CASSLEGGRGINEQFF. The CDR3 DNA reads as TGCGCCAGCAGCTTGGAAGGTGGTAGGGGTATCAATGAGCAGTTCTTC.

This sequence joins TRBV7-2 and TRBJ1-4, with D uncertain. CDR1 and CDR2 (germline): SGHTA, FQGNSA. This CDR3 comprises 13 residues. V gave up 2 bases and J gave up 8 bases, with 9 bases separating them. In DNA, the CDR3 is TGTGCCAGCAGCTTATTTAAGGAGGAAAAACTGTTTTTT. Amino acid sequence: CASSLFKEEKLFF.

The V and J genes are TRBV9 and TRBJ2-1; 12 bases line up with TRBD2. CDR3 length: 16 residues. Per the germline V gene, CDR1 is SGDLS and CDR2 is YYNGEE. Trimming removed 0 bases from V and 7 bases from J; junction bases left unmatched: 5. The CDR3 DNA is TGTGCCAGCAGCGTAGTGCCTAGCGGGAGGGTAAATGAGCAGTTCTTC. This codes for CASSVVPSGRVNEQFF.

This rearrangement joins TRBV11-1 to TRBJ2-1; 8 bases are shared with TRBD1. The CDR3 runs 15 residues. CDR1 and CDR2 from the germline V gene are SGHAT and FQDESV (reference sequence). J gave up 4 bases and V 5 bases, and 7 bases lay outside the gene matches. CDR3 bases: TGTGCCAGCAGCGTACGGACAGGGCGTTACAATGAGCAGTTCTTC. The encoded protein is CASSVRTGRYNEQFF.

This clone was recorded once. The rearrangement links TRBV7-3 to TRBJ2-1; 7 bases line up with TRBD2. J was trimmed by 11 bases and V by 4 bases; bases with no gene match: 17. This CDR3 region has 16 residues. Germline loops: CDR1 SGHTA, CDR2 FQGTGA. CDR3 nucleotides: TGTGCCAGCAGCTCCGGGACTACCGCTCTCCTACAACAGCAGTTCTTC. Translated: CASSSGTTALLQQQFF.

The chain couples TRBV18 to TRBJ1-4, with 7 bases that match TRBD1. The V gene end was trimmed by 3 bases and the J gene end by 5 bases; junction bases not matched to a gene: 9. Germline V gives CDR1 KGHSH, CDR2 LQKENI. The CDR3 runs 16 residues. As DNA, the CDR3 is TGTGCCAGCTCACCTCGGAGGGACAGCCTAAATGAAAAACTGTTTTTT. Translation: CASSPRRDSLNEKLFF.

A single count supports this clone. The chain employs TRBV29-1 and TRBJ2-3; D gene ambiguous. The CDR3 sequence is 12 residues long. Germline assignment: CDR1 SQVTM and CDR2 ANQGSEA. The V end lost 3 bases, the J end lost 0 bases, and 4 bases lay between the germline ends. Written as DNA, the CDR3 is TGCAGCGTTGAGACTAGCACAGATACGCAGTATTTT. As protein: CSVETSTDTQYF.

CDR3 in DNA: TGTGCCAGCAGCTTACAGGGAAACTATGGCTACACCTTC. It encodes CASSLQGNYGYTF. The V gene is TRBV7-2, the J gene TRBJ1-2, with TRBD1 as a possible D gene (5 bases). The V and J ends lost 2 bases and 2 bases respectively, with 6 bases between them. CDR3 size: 13 residues. In germline, CDR1 is SGHTA, CDR2 FQGNSA. Drawing the rest from reference TRBV7-2 and TRBJ1-2, the complete variable domain is GAGVSQSPSNKVTEKGKDVELRCDPISGHTALYWYRQSLGQGLEFLIYFQGNSAPDKSGLPSDRFSAERTGGSVSTLTIQRTQQEDSAVYLCASSLQGNYGYTFGSGTRLTVV.

The V and J genes are TRBV15 and TRBJ2-1; D not certain. This CDR3 is 15 amino acids long. V dropped 3 bases and J dropped 0 bases, with 9 bases sitting between them. The germline CDR1 and CDR2 sequences are LNHNV and YYDKDF (reference sequence). The CDR3 nucleotides are TGTGCCACCAGCAGTCGACAAGGCTCCTACAATGAGCAGTTCTTC. Amino acids: CATSSRQGSYNEQFF.

The rearrangement uses TRBV5-6 and TRBJ1-5; a weak D match, TRBD1 (5 bases). This CDR3 spans 16 amino acids. Germline V CDR1 and CDR2: SGHDT, YYEEEE. The V end lost 1 base, the J end lost 7 bases, and 18 bases lay between the germline ends. CDR3 nucleotide sequence: TGTGCCAGCAGCTTGTGGGGCGTAGGGAGGGCCCAGCCCCAGCATTTT. It translates to CASSLWGVGRAQPQHF.

This chain connects TRBV6-5 to TRBJ2-7; maybe TRBD2 (6 bases). This CDR3 has 14 residues. Germline V gene data show CDR1 as MNHEY and CDR2 as SVGAGI. Trimming cost V 3 bases and J 6 bases, with 15 bases left between them. The CDR3 reads CASSYFFGSSEQYF. The CDR3 bases are TGTGCCAGCAGTTATTTCTTCGGGAGTTCCGAGCAGTACTTC.

CDR3 in DNA: TGTGCCAGCAGTTACTCGATTCAGAATGAGCAGTTCTTC. This codes for CASSYSIQNEQFF. This sequence joins TRBV6-5 and TRBJ2-1; the D is unclear. This CDR3 has 13 residues. Germline V gene sequence: CDR1 MNHEY, CDR2 SVGAGI. Trimming stripped 0 bases from V and 7 bases from J, with 7 bases between.

This clone has just one count. This chain links TRBV11-2 with TRBJ1-4, with D perhaps TRBD1 (6 bases). This CDR3 is built from 16 residues. Trimming removed 4 bases at V and 7 bases at J, with 19 bases between. Germline V lookup: CDR1 SGHAT, CDR2 FQNNGV. CDR3: CASSSAKGGFGEKLFF. The DNA of the CDR3 is TGTGCCAGCAGCTCAGCAAAAGGGGGATTTGGTGAAAAACTGTTTTTT.

The chain links TRBV5-1 to TRBJ1-3; no clear D gene. The V gene lost 0 bases and the J gene lost 8 bases, with 9 bases spanning the gap. The germline V gene encodes CDR1 SGHRS and CDR2 YFSETQ. The CDR3 has 13 residues. CDR3 residues: CASSLGGSDTIYF. In DNA, the CDR3 is TGCGCCAGCAGCTTGGGGGGTAGCGACACCATATATTTT.

The chain is built from TRBV18 and TRBJ2-7, with D hard to call. This CDR3 has 16 residues. Deletions cut 0 bases from V and 5 bases from J, with 17 bases between. Germline values: CDR1 KGHSH, CDR2 LQKENI. The CDR3 protein is CASSPPATRSGNEQYF. In nucleotides, the CDR3 is TGTGCCAGCTCACCACCGGCCACACGGAGTGGAAACGAGCAGTACTTC.

In regard to this clone: Other DNA sequences from this sample encode an identical CDR3 as well. The chain has TRBV11-2 and TRBJ1-1; 11 bases map to TRBD1. Germline V gene lookup returns CDR1 SGHAT and CDR2 FQNNGV. The CDR3 totals 15 residues. With 2 bases clipped from V and 5 bases from J, the junction kept 4 bases outside the gene matches. The CDR3 sequence: CASSLMGQGGTEAFF. In nucleotides, the CDR3 is TGTGCCAGCAGCTTAATGGGACAGGGGGGTACTGAAGCTTTCTTT.

The chain has TRBV18 and TRBJ1-6; 8 bases fit TRBD1. Germline CDR1 reads KGHSH; CDR2 reads LQKENI. Losses at the gene ends were 6 bases for V and 8 bases for J; bases not matched to a gene: 3. The CDR3 extends over 13 amino acids. The CDR3 here is CASSGTGDSPLHF. The CDR3 coding sequence is TGTGCCAGCTCGGGGACAGGAGATTCACCCCTCCACTTT.

The chain employs TRBV2 and TRBJ1-6, with D possibly TRBD1 on 5 matching bases. Trimming stripped 6 bases from V and 10 bases from J, with 13 bases between. Per the germline V gene, CDR1 is SNHLY and CDR2 is FYNNEI. The CDR3 sequence is 13 residues long. The CDR3 sequence is CASRVGAESPLHF. CDR3 nucleotide sequence: TGTGCCAGCAGGGTAGGGGCCGAGTCACCCCTCCACTTT.

This clone appeared once. The rearrangement links TRBV18 to TRBJ2-6, with 12 bases fitting TRBD1. Germline V lookup: CDR1 KGHSH, CDR2 LQKENI. CDR3 size: 20 residues. V lost 2 bases, J lost 1 base, and 9 bases stayed unmatched. The CDR3 bases are TGTGCCAGCTCACCAAACGTCCCGGGACAGGGGGCATCTGGGGCCAACGTCCTGACTTTC. It specifies CASSPNVPGQGASGANVLTF.

This chain links TRBV9 with TRBJ1-3; tentative D call: TRBD1 (5 bases). Between the trimmed V and J ends, which lost 3 bases and 3 bases, there was a span of 10 bases. Germline V gene data show CDR1 as SGDLS and CDR2 as YYNGEE. This CDR3 has 14 residues. The CDR3 nucleotides are TGTGCCAGCAGCGCGACAGAAATTGGAAACACCATATATTTT. Encoded protein: CASSATEIGNTIYF.

The rearrangement uses TRBV28 and TRBJ2-1, with D perhaps matching TRBD1 (5 bases). V lost 3 bases to trimming and J lost 12 bases, with 9 bases between them. The CDR3 has 11 residues. Germline CDR1 and CDR2: MDHEN and SYDVKM. CDR3 sequence: CASSFARGQFF. Here the CDR3 DNA reads TGTGCCAGCAGTTTCGCTAGGGGGCAGTTCTTC.

The gene calls are TRBV18 and TRBJ1-1; D perhaps matches TRBD1 (6 bases). The CDR3 has 15 residues. Trimming left V 2 bases short and J 4 bases short, with 14 bases between. Germline CDR1 and CDR2: KGHSH and LQKENI. The CDR3 reads CASSPREGHRTEAFF. The CDR3 DNA is TGTGCCAGCTCACCAAGGGAGGGACACCGCACTGAAGCTTTCTTT.

This clone was recorded a few times. The genes are TRBV18 and TRBJ1-1; D is unclear. The CDR3 has 14 amino acids. V was clipped by 0 bases and J by 3 bases, with 8 bases between them. Germline CDR1 KGHSH, CDR2 LQKENI. The CDR3 spells CASSPPGVYTEAFF. The CDR3 region has the DNA TGTGCCAGCTCACCACCGGGAGTCTACACTGAAGCTTTCTTT.

The chain links TRBV5-1 to TRBJ2-1, with D possibly matching TRBD1 (8 bases). This CDR3 has 16 residues. Trimming took off 1 base at V and 6 bases at J, with 17 bases between the two ends. The V gene's germline CDR1 is SGHRS and CDR2 YFSETQ. Here the CDR3 reads CASSLTGGGAPNEQFF. The DNA for the CDR3 is TGCGCCAGCAGCTTGACAGGGGGAGGGGCCCCCAATGAGCAGTTCTTC.

The chain joins TRBV9 to TRBJ2-5, with 8 bases that match TRBD2. This CDR3 has 14 residues. Germline V gene lookup returns CDR1 SGDLS and CDR2 YYNGEE. V dropped 3 bases and J dropped 7; count of bases not matched to a gene: 8. In DNA, the CDR3 is TGTGCCAGCAGCGCTTCGACTAGCGAAGTGACCCAGTACTTC. Its protein is CASSASTSEVTQYF.

This clone was detected once. The CDR3 nucleotides are TGCGCCAGCAGCCAAGATCCTAGCGGGGGGCAAGAGACCCAGTACTTC. It codes for CASSQDPSGGQETQYF. V usage is TRBV4-1 and J usage is TRBJ2-5, with 11 bases lining up with TRBD2. With 0 bases clipped from V and 2 bases from J, the junction kept 2 bases outside the gene matches. Germline loops: CDR1 MGHRA, CDR2 YSYEKL. CDR3 length: 16 amino acids.

The V call is TRBV24-1, the J call TRBJ2-1; 15 bases are shared with TRBD2. The CDR3 loop spans 18 amino acids. The germline CDR1 and CDR2 sequences are KGHDR and SFDVKD. The V and J ends lost 3 bases and 2 bases, in that order; junction bases with no gene match: 4. In DNA, the CDR3 is TGTGCCACCAGTGATCCGGGACTAGCGGGAGGTGCCTACAATGAGCAGTTCTTC. This codes for CATSDPGLAGGAYNEQFF.